This TCR beta chain was sequenced in a study of control samples from healthy donors and cancer patients. Profiling relied on immunoSEQ multiplex PCR, and the TCRdb table lists in-frame clones only, not all of them. The sample has about 92,000 clones; roughly four fifths are singletons. The CDR3 is 14 amino acids. Germline CDR1 is KGHSH and CDR2 is LQKENI. V lost 4 bases and J lost 3, with 10 bases in between. V usage is TRBV18 and J usage is TRBJ1-5; D gene ambiguous. Sequenced input: blood. This sequence originates from a woman aged 55-70 years in good health. The DNA of the CDR3 is TGTGCCAGCTCACGGGCCGGTTTCAATCAGCCCCAGCATTTT. Protein: CASSRAGFNQPQHF.